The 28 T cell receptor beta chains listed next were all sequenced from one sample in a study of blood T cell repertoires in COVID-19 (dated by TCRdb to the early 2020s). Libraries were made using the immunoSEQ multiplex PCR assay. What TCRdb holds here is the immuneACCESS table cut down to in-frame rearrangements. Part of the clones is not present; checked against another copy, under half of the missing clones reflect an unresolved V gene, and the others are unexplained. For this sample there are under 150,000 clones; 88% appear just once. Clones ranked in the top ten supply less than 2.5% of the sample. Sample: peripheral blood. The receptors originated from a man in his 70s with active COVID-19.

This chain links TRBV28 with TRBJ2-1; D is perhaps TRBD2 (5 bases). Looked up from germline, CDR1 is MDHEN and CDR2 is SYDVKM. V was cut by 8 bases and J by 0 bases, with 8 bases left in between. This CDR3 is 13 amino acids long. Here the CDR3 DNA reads TGTGCCAGCGGGAGTATCTCCTACAATGAGCAGTTCTTC. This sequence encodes CASGSISYNEQFF. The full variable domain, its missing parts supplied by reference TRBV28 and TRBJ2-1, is DVKVTQSSRYLVKRTGEKVFLECVQDMDHENMFWYRQDPGLGLRLIYFSYDVKMKEKGDIPEGYSVSREKKERFSLILESASTNQTSMYLCASGSISYNEQFFGPGTRLTVL.

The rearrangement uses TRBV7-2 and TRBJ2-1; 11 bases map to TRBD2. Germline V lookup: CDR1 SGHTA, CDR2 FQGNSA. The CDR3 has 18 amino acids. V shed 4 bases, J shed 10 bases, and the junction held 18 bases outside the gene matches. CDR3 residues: CASSSGRVTSGRSGEQFF. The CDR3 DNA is TGTGCCAGCAGCTCTGGACGGGTTACTAGCGGGAGATCAGGGGAGCAGTTCTTC.

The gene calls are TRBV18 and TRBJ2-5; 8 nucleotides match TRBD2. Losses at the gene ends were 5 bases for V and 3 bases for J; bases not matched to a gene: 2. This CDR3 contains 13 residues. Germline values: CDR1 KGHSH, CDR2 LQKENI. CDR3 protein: CASSAGLEETQYF. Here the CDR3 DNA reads TGTGCCAGCTCAGCGGGACTAGAAGAGACCCAGTACTTC.

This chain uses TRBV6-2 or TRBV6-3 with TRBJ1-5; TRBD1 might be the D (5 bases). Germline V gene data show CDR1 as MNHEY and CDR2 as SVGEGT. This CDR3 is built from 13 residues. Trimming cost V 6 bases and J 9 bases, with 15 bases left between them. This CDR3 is CASSNRPPGPQHF. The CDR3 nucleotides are TGTGCCAGCAGCAACAGGCCCCCGGGGCCCCAGCATTTT.

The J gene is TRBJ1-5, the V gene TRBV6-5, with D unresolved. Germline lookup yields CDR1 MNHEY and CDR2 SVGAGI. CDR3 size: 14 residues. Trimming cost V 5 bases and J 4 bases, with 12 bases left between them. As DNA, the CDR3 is TGTGCCAGCAGTCCCGTCGGTCTTAATCAGCCCCAGCATTTT. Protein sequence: CASSPVGLNQPQHF.

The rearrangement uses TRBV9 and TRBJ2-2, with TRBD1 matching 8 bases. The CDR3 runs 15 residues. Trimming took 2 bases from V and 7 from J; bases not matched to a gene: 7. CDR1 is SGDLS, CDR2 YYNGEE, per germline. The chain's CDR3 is CASSVGQALGGELFF. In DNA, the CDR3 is TGTGCCAGCAGCGTGGGACAGGCCCTCGGCGGGGAGCTGTTTTTT.

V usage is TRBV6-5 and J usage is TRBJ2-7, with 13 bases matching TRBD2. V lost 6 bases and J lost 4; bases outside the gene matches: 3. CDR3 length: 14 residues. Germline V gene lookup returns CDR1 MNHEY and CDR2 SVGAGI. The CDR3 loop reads CASRTSGRGYEQYF. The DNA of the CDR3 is TGTGCCAGCAGAACTAGCGGGAGGGGGTACGAGCAGTACTTC.

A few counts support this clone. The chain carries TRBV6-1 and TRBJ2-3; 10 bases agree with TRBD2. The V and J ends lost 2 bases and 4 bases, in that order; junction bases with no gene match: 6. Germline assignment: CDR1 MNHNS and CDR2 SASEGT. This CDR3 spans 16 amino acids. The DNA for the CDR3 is TGTGCCAGCAGTGAATACGCTAGCGGGAGCGCAGATACGCAGTATTTT. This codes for CASSEYASGSADTQYF.

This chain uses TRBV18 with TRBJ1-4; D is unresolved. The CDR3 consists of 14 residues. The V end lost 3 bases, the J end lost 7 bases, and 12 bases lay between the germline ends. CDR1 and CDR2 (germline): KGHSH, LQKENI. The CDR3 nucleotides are TGTGCCAGCTCACCTCGAGGAGAACTTGAAAAACTGTTTTTT. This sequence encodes CASSPRGELEKLFF.

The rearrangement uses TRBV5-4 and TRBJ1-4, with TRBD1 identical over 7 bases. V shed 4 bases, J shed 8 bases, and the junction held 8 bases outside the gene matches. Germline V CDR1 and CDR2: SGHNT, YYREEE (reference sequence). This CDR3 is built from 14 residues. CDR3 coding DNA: TGTGCCAGCAGCCCGAGAGGGGGCGGGGAAAAACTGTTTTTT. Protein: CASSPRGGGEKLFF. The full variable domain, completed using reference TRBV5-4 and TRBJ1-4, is ETGVTQSPTHLIKTRGQQVTLRCSSQSGHNTVSWYQQALGQGPQFIFQYYREEENGRGNFPPRFSGLQFPNYSSELNVNALELDDSALYLCASSPRGGGEKLFFGSGTQLSVL.

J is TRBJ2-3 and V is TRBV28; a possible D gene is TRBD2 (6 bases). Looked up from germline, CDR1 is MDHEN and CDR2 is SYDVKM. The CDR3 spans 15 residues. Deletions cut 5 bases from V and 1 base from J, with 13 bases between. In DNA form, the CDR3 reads TGTGCCAGCAGTCCCCGGGGCGGGGGCACAGATACGCAGTATTTT. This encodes CASSPRGGGTDTQYF.

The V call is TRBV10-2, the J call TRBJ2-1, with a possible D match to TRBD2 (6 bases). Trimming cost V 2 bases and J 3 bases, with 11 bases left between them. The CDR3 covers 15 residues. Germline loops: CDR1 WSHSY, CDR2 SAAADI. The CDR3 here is CASSERRDGYNEQFF. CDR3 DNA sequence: TGCGCCAGCAGTGAGAGGCGGGACGGCTACAATGAGCAGTTCTTC.

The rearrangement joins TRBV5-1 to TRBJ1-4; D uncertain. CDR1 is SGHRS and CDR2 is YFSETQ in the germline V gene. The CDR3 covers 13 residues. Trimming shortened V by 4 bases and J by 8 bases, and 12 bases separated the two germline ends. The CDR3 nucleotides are TGCGCCAGCAGCAAATCCCCCCAGGAAAAACTGTTTTTT. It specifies CASSKSPQEKLFF. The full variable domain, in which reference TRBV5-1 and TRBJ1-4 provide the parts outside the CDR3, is KAGVTQTPRYLIKTRGQQVTLSCSPISGHRSVSWYQQTPGQGLQFLFEYFSETQRNKGNFPGRFSGRQFSNSRSEMNVSTLELGDSALYLCASSKSPQEKLFFGSGTQLSVL.

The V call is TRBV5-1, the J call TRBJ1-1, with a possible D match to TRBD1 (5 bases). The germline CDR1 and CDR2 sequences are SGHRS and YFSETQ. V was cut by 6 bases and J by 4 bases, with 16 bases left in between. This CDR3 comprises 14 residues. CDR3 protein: CASKGGGESTEAFF. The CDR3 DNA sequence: TGCGCCAGCAAGGGTGGAGGGGAGAGCACTGAAGCTTTCTTT.

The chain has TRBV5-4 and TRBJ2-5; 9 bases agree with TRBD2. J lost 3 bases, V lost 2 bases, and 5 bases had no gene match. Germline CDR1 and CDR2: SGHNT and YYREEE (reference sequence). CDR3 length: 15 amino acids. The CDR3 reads CASSFGLAGEETQYF. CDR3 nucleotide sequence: TGTGCCAGCAGCTTCGGGTTAGCGGGAGAAGAGACCCAGTACTTC.

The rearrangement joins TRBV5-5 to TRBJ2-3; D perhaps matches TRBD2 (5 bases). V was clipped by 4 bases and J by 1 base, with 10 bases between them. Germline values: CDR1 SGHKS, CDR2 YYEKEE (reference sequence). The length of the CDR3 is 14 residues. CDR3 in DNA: TGTGCCAGCAGCGCGGACTTACGCACAGATACGCAGTATTTT. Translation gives CASSADLRTDTQYF.

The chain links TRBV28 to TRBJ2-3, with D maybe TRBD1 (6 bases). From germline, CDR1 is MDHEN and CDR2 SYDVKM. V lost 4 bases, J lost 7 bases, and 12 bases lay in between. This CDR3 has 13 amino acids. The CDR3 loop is CASSWAGANTQYF. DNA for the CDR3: TGTGCCAGCAGTTGGGCAGGGGCAAATACGCAGTATTTT.

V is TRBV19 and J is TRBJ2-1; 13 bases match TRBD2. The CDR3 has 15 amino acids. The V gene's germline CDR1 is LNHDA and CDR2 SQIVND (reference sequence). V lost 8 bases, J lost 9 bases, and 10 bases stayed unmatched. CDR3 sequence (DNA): TGTGCCAGTGGGGCTACTAGCGGGAGGGCCTCTGAGCAGTTCTTC. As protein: CASGATSGRASEQFF.

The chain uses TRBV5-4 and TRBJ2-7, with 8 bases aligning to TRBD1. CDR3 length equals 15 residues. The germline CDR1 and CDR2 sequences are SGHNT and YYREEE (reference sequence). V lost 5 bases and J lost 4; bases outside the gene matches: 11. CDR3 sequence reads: CASSSRTGRSYEQYF. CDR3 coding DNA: TGTGCCAGCAGTTCCCGGACAGGGAGATCTTACGAGCAGTACTTC.

The DNA for the CDR3 is TGTGCCAGCAGATTAAGCGGGTCGAATGAGCAGTTCTTC. Translation gives CASRLSGSNEQFF. The chain recombines TRBV3-1 (or the pseudogene TRBV3-2) with TRBJ2-1; D may be TRBD2 (6 bases). V was shortened by 6 bases and J by 7 bases, with 13 bases between the two germline ends. CDR1 and CDR2 from the germline V gene are LGHDT and YNNKEL (reference sequence). The CDR3 sequence is 13 residues long.

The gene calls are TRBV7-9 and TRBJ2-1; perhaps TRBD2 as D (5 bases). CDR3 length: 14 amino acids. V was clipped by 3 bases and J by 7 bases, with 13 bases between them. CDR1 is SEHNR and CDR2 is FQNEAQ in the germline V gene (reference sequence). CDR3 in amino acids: CASSFLVRGNEQFF. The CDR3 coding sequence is TGTGCCAGCAGCTTTCTTGTAAGAGGGAATGAGCAGTTCTTC.

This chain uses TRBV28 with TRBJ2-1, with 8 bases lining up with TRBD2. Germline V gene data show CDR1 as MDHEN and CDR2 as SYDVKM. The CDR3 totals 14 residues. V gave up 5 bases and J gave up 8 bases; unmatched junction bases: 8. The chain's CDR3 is CASSGGRLRDEQFF. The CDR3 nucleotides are TGTGCCAGCAGTGGCGGGAGGCTGAGGGATGAGCAGTTCTTC.

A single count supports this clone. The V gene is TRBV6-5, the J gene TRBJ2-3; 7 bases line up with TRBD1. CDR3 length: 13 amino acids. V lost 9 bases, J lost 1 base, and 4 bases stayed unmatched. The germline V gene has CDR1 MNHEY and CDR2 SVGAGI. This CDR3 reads CASGTERTDTQYF. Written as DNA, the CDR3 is TGTGCCAGTGGGACAGAGCGCACAGATACGCAGTATTTT.

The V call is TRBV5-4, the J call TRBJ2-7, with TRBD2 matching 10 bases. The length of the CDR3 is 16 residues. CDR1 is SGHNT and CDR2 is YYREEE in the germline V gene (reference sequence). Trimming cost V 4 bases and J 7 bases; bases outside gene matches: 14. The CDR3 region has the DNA TGTGCCAGCAGCGCTTGGGAGACTAGCGGGCTTTTAGAGCAGTACTTC. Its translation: CASSAWETSGLLEQYF.

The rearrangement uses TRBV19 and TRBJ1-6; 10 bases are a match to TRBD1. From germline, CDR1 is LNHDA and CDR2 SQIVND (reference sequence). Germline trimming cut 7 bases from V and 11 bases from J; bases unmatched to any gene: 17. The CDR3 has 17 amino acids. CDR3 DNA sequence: TGTGCCAGTACCAAGACAGGGGGCGCATCGTTCGCGCCACCCCTCCACTTT. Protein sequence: CASTKTGGASFAPPLHF.

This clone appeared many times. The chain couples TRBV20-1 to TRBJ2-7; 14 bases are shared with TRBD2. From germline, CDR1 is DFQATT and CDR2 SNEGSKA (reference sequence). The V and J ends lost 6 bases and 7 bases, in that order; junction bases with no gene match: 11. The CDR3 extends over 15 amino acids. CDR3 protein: CSASGTSGRTQEQYF. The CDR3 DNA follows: TGCAGTGCAAGTGGGACTAGCGGGAGAACCCAAGAGCAGTACTTC.

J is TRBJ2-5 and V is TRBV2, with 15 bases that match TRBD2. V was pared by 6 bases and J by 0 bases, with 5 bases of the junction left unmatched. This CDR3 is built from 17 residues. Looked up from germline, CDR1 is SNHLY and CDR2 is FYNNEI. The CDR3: CASRRTSGRAYQETQYF. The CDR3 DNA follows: TGTGCCAGCAGACGGACTAGCGGGAGGGCGTACCAAGAGACCCAGTACTTC. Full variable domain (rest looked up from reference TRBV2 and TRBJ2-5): EPEVTQTPSHQVTQMGQEVILRCVPISNHLYFYWYRQILGQKVEFLVSFYNNEISEKSEIFDDQFSVERPDGSNFTLKIRSTKLEDSAMYFCASRRTSGRAYQETQYFGPGTRLLVL.

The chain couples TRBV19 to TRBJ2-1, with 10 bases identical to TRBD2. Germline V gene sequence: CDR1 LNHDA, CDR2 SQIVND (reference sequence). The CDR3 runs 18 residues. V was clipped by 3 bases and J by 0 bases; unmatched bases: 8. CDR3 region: CASSIENSGRTSYNEQFF. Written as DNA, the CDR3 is TGTGCCAGTAGTATTGAGAATAGCGGGAGGACCTCCTACAATGAGCAGTTCTTC.